This record covers a single TCR beta chain. The data are from a study of T-cell memory formation after mild COVID-19. A single record per CDR3 protein comes from TCRdb applying MiXCR to the 5' RACE reads. The sample yields over 300,000 distinct CDR3 sequences, roughly 20% seen once. Sequenced: PBMCs or a T cell subset sorted from them (not recorded which). The receptor was isolated from a man in his late teens or twenties who had mild COVID-19 (a few samples of this study predate the infection). Cell type and time point are not known.

CDR3 sequence reads: CASSVGQVYGYTF. The CDR3 bases are TGCGCCAGCAGCGTCGGACAGGTCTATGGCTACACCTTC. The chain recombines TRBV5-1 with TRBJ1-2, with 7 bases aligning to TRBD1. Germline CDR1 and CDR2: SGHRS and YFSETQ. The CDR3 spans 13 residues. The J segment lost 4 bases and the V segment lost 4 bases, leaving 4 bases of the junction unmatched.